Sequencing of this T cell receptor (beta chain) was carried out in a study of blood T cell repertoires in COVID-19. Across the study: T cells, B-cell-depleted T cells, or PBMCs supplied cDNA or gDNA.

CDR3 length equals 16 residues. Per the germline V gene, CDR1 is LGHDT and CDR2 is YNNKEL (reference sequence). Trimming pared 0 bases from V and 3 bases from J, leaving 12 bases between. Clones were read by immunoSEQ multiplex PCR, and TCRdb kept only the in-frame ones, dropping some. The table has nearly 60,000 clones, almost 90% seen once. This clonotype was obtained from a man aged 55 to 70 with active COVID-19. This rearrangement joins TRBV3-1 (or the pseudogene TRBV3-2) to TRBJ1-3, with no clear D. The sequenced sample was peripheral blood. The CDR3: CASSQDGGGIGNTIYF. CDR3 coding DNA: TGTGCCAGCAGCCAAGATGGCGGAGGGATTGGAAACACCATATATTTT.